This T cell receptor beta chain was retrieved from a study of T cell repertoires in cytomegalovirus infection. As for the study in general: Evidence of both CMV infection and a matching HLA type came from public TCR beta signatures. Study-level results: HLA-C-restricted CMV clonotypes gave the most frequent clonotype in two of eight donors.

CDR3 length equals 14 residues. Germline V gene sequence: CDR1 SGHNT, CDR2 YYREEE (reference sequence). With 3 bases clipped from V and 4 bases from J, the junction kept 5 bases outside the gene matches. This clonotype was seen a few times. Its specificity is not known. TCRdb recomputed calls from the reads with MiXCR, one row per CDR3 protein. The table lists 750,000 to 900,000 distinct CDR3 sequences, approximately 32% of them singletons. Sequencing used cultured CD8+ T cells from PBMCs, obtained from culture after CMV antigen stimulation. The sequence was collected from a human donor in good health (CMV status not recorded). Some clones in this sample may be carry-over from other donors' samples. The chain joins TRBV5-4 to TRBJ1-1; TRBD1 agrees at 8 bases. This CDR3 is CASSWAGQATEAFF. CDR3 coding DNA: TGTGCCAGCAGCTGGGCGGGACAGGCCACTGAAGCTTTCTTT.